This T cell receptor beta chain was identified in a study of blood T cell repertoires in COVID-19. The wider study: Specimens from acute and convalescent COVID-19 originated in the United States, Italy and Spain. Sample material is recorded as cDNA or gDNA derived from T cells, B-cell-depleted T cells, or PBMCs.

Germline-derived CDR1 and CDR2 are SGHTA and FQGNSA. This CDR3 is built from 16 residues. Trimming took off 3 bases at V and 3 bases at J, with 14 bases between the two ends. In the source study's methods: From reference gene primer amplification, estimates of nucleated cell counts were derived. Sequencing was performed with immunoSEQ multiplex PCR; in TCRdb, only in-frame clones are kept and a portion is missing. Clone size and the V and J calls come from that table; the DNA yielded D and trimming. The sample consists of roughly 330,000 clones, roughly 88% of them appearing once. Sequencing was carried out using peripheral blood. The chain is built from TRBV7-2 and TRBJ2-2; no clear D. The source is a woman aged 45 to 65 with active or convalescent COVID-19. For the CDR3, the DNA is TGTGCCAGCAGCTTTTCACGGAACAGAGACACCGGGGAGCTGTTTTTT. Translating gives CASSFSRNRDTGELFF.